Below, 30 T cell receptor beta chains from the same sample are listed, as sequenced in a study of cytomegalovirus exposure and HLA in healthy donors. Only in-frame clones appear in the TCRdb table, and some are missing; sequencing was by immunoSEQ multiplex PCR. The table records about 120,000 clones, roughly 90% of them present only once. Sequencing was carried out using PBMCs. The receptor set was obtained from a woman younger than 30 in good health and CMV-seropositive.

The chain couples TRBV2 to TRBJ1-2; D is undetermined. From germline, CDR1 is SNHLY and CDR2 FYNNEI. V lost 3 bases and J lost 4, with 12 bases in between. CDR3 length: 14 residues. CDR3: CASSDEGRSYGYTF. The CDR3 DNA sequence: TGTGCCAGCAGTGATGAGGGCAGAAGCTATGGCTACACCTTC.

Here the CDR3 DNA reads TGCGCCAGCAGGAGACAGGGGACCGCTGAAGCTTTCTTT. Residues: CASRRQGTAEAFF. The V and J genes are TRBV10-1 and TRBJ1-1; TRBD1 aligns across 8 bases. Trimming took 6 bases from V and 6 from J; bases not matched to a gene: 6. The CDR3 extends over 13 amino acids. The germline V gene encodes CDR1 WNHNN and CDR2 SYGVQD (reference sequence).

This clone showed up just a few times. V usage is TRBV30 and J usage is TRBJ2-2; the D is unclear. V gave up 5 bases and J gave up 1 base, with 8 bases separating them. The germline V gene has CDR1 GTSNPN and CDR2 SVGIG (reference sequence). This CDR3 contains 13 residues. The CDR3, as DNA: TGTGCCTGGGCGGCCGGGAACACCGGGGAGCTGTTTTTT. Translating it yields CAWAAGNTGELFF.

The chain links TRBV6-6 to TRBJ1-4; weak D call: TRBD1 (6 bases). Between the trimmed V and J ends, which lost 6 bases and 2 bases, there was a span of 13 bases. Looked up from germline, CDR1 is MNHNY and CDR2 is SVGAGI (reference sequence). CDR3 length equals 15 residues. The CDR3 here is CASRRHDRTNEKLFF. The CDR3 DNA reads TGTGCCAGCAGGAGACACGACAGGACTAATGAAAAACTGTTTTTT.

The CDR3 protein is CASSIAGTGSREQYF. CDR3 nucleotides: TGCGCCAGCAGCATAGCCGGGACAGGGTCTCGGGAGCAGTACTTC. This chain joins TRBV5-1 and TRBJ2-7; TRBD1 matches 9 bases. With V trimmed by 4 bases and J by 7 bases, 12 bases remained unmatched. Germline assignment: CDR1 SGHRS and CDR2 YFSETQ. CDR3 length: 15 amino acids.

The rearrangement uses TRBV13 and TRBJ2-2; D gene unclear. With 3 bases removed from V and 0 bases from J, the gap between germline ends came to 5 bases. The germline V gene has CDR1 PRHDT and CDR2 FYEKMQ (reference sequence). The CDR3 spans 14 residues. The CDR3 sequence: CASSFGANTGELFF. Written as DNA, the CDR3 is TGTGCCAGCAGCTTCGGAGCGAACACCGGGGAGCTGTTTTTT. The whole variable domain, filled in from reference TRBV13 and TRBJ2-2, reads AAGVIQSPRHLIKEKRETATLKCYPIPRHDTVYWYQQGPGQDPQFLISFYEKMQSDKGSIPDRFSAQQFSDYHSELNMSSLELGDSALYFCASSFGANTGELFFGEGSRLTVL.

The V call is TRBV7-9, the J call TRBJ2-1; 11 nucleotides align to TRBD2. Losses at the gene ends were 6 bases for V and 4 bases for J; bases not matched to a gene: 5. There are 15 residues in the CDR3. CDR1 is SEHNR, CDR2 FQNEAQ, per germline (reference sequence). The CDR3 is CASRLGTSGYNEQFF. CDR3 sequence (DNA): TGTGCCAGCAGACTAGGGACTAGCGGTTACAATGAGCAGTTCTTC.

This clone appeared a single time. The chain joins TRBV7-2 to TRBJ1-2; D not resolved. The CDR3 sequence is 22 residues long. Per germline, CDR1 SGHTA and CDR2 FQGNSA. V gave up 0 bases and J gave up 0 bases, with 29 bases separating them. The CDR3 DNA reads as TGTGCCAGCAGCTTAGCAGGCCGACTGTACGGTAGTGTACGGGGTTCTAACTATGGCTACACCTTC. It specifies CASSLAGRLYGSVRGSNYGYTF.

The chain employs TRBV7-3 and TRBJ1-1; tentatively, D is TRBD1 (5 bases). CDR3 length equals 15 residues. Germline CDR1 SGHTA, CDR2 FQGTGA. V gave up 5 bases and J gave up 1 base, with 14 bases separating them. DNA of the CDR3: TGTGCCAGCAGCCTAGAAGCGGGGACGAACACTGAAGCTTTCTTT. It translates to CASSLEAGTNTEAFF.

The chain has TRBV7-9 and TRBJ1-2; 8 nucleotides agree with TRBD1. With V trimmed by 6 bases and J by 4 bases, 10 bases remained unmatched. This CDR3 comprises 15 residues. The V gene's germline CDR1 is SEHNR and CDR2 FQNEAQ (reference sequence). The CDR3 bases are TGTGCCAGCAGAAGAGGGACAGGCCCTACCTATGGCTACACCTTC. Amino acid sequence: CASRRGTGPTYGYTF.

The gene calls are TRBV30 and TRBJ2-1; unclear D gene. V lost 4 bases to trimming and J lost 4 bases, with 8 bases between them. The CDR3 consists of 12 residues. CDR1 and CDR2 (germline): GTSNPN, SVGIG (reference sequence). CDR3 loop: CAWTGDYNEQFF. CDR3 in DNA: TGTGCCTGGACTGGAGATTACAATGAGCAGTTCTTC.

This clone was seen only once. The chain couples TRBV18 to TRBJ1-2; D is possibly TRBD1 (6 bases). From germline, CDR1 is KGHSH and CDR2 LQKENI. Trimming removed 6 bases from V and 6 bases from J, with 14 bases in between. The CDR3 has 13 amino acids. DNA of the CDR3: TGTGCCAGCTCTCCGACAGGCAGAGATGGCTACACCTTC. Translated: CASSPTGRDGYTF.

This CDR3 reads CASSTQGAVTEAFF. The CDR3 DNA sequence: TGTGCCAGTAGTACACAGGGGGCGGTCACTGAAGCTTTCTTT. This chain links TRBV19 with TRBJ1-1; 9 nucleotides agree with TRBD1. The CDR3 is made up of 14 amino acids. V gave up 4 bases and J gave up 4 bases; unmatched junction bases: 4. CDR1 and CDR2 (germline): LNHDA, SQIVND (reference sequence).

This sequence joins TRBV2 and TRBJ1-1, with D perhaps TRBD1 (5 bases). Trimming removed 0 bases at V and 2 bases at J, with 7 bases between. This CDR3 region has 14 residues. The germline gives CDR1 SNHLY, CDR2 FYNNEI. Here the CDR3 DNA reads TGTGCCAGCAGTGAAGCGACAGCAAACACTGAAGCTTTCTTT. Amino acids: CASSEATANTEAFF.

The V call is TRBV27, the J call TRBJ1-5; D not resolved. This CDR3 region has 16 residues. The V gene's germline CDR1 is MNHEY and CDR2 SMNVEV (reference sequence). The V end lost 4 bases, the J end lost 4 bases, and 17 bases lay between the germline ends. CDR3 in DNA: TGTGCCAGCAGTTCTCTACCACAGAACAGTAATCAGCCCCAGCATTTT. Protein sequence: CASSSLPQNSNQPQHF.

The chain joins TRBV2 to TRBJ1-2; maybe TRBD1 (5 bases). Per germline, CDR1 SNHLY and CDR2 FYNNEI. CDR3 size: 14 residues. V gave up 10 bases and J gave up 5 bases, with 20 bases separating them. The CDR3 loop is CATPGPGDFYGYTF. The DNA of the CDR3 is TGTGCCACCCCGGGCCCGGGGGACTTTTATGGCTACACCTTC.

The chain uses TRBV4-1 and TRBJ2-3; 9 bases are a match to TRBD2. Germline CDR1 MGHRA, CDR2 YSYEKL. V trimming: 6 bases; J trimming: 6 bases; junction bases outside the gene matches: 13. The CDR3 spans 16 residues. In DNA, the CDR3 is TGCGCCAGCAGTCCGGGTTCGCGGGAGGGGGGCGATACGCAGTATTTT. Translating gives CASSPGSREGGDTQYF.

The V and J genes are TRBV7-2 and TRBJ1-2; possibly TRBD1 for D (6 bases). The CDR3 has 14 residues. Germline V CDR1 and CDR2: SGHTA, FQGNSA. Deletions cut 5 bases from V and 4 bases from J, with 14 bases between. The CDR3 DNA sequence: TGTGCCAGCAGCACTCAACAGGGTCCCTATGGCTACACCTTC. Translated, it gives CASSTQQGPYGYTF.

The chain links TRBV18 to TRBJ2-2; no reliable D call. Germline V gene sequence: CDR1 KGHSH, CDR2 LQKENI. This CDR3 has 13 amino acids. Trimming removed 4 bases from V and 7 bases from J, with 10 bases in between. CDR3 amino acids: CASSRTQLGELFF. Written as DNA, the CDR3 is TGTGCCAGCTCACGTACACAGCTCGGGGAGCTGTTTTTT.

In its sample, this clone was seen once. V gene TRBV7-8 combines with J gene TRBJ2-2, with 8 bases fitting TRBD1. Trimming removed 5 bases from V and 1 base from J; junction bases left unmatched: 15. Germline V gene lookup returns CDR1 SGHVS and CDR2 FQNEAQ. This CDR3 has 19 residues. DNA for the CDR3: TGTGCCAGCAGCACGCGGACAGGGAGTTCGCTTAAGAACACCGGGGAGCTGTTTTTT. The encoded protein is CASSTRTGSSLKNTGELFF.

CDR3 nucleotide sequence: TGTGCCAGCAGCTTAGTTGACGCAGGGGGCCTCTACGAGCAGTACTTC. This gives the protein CASSLVDAGGLYEQYF. The chain joins TRBV7-8 to TRBJ2-7; 8 nucleotides agree with TRBD1. Per germline, CDR1 SGHVS and CDR2 FQNEAQ. CDR3 size: 16 residues. V was clipped by 1 base and J by 3 bases; unmatched bases: 8.

The chain is built from TRBV5-1 and TRBJ2-5; no firm D call. In germline, CDR1 is SGHRS, CDR2 YFSETQ. Trimming left V 1 base short and J 2 bases short, with 3 bases between. The CDR3 runs to 12 residues. The CDR3 here is CASSLSQETQYF. The CDR3 DNA follows: TGCGCCAGCAGCTTGTCTCAAGAGACCCAGTACTTC.

The chain carries TRBV6-4 and TRBJ2-3; TRBD2 aligns across 9 bases. Losses at the gene ends were 10 bases for V and 0 bases for J; bases not matched to a gene: 11. CDR3 size: 16 residues. The germline CDR1 and CDR2 sequences are MRHNA and SNTAGT. CDR3: CAIRGGGAPSTDTQYF. The CDR3 DNA follows: TGTGCCATAAGAGGCGGGGGGGCCCCAAGCACAGATACGCAGTATTTT.

V usage is TRBV2 and J usage is TRBJ2-3, with D tentatively TRBD1 (6 bases). V was clipped by 7 bases and J by 6 bases, with 20 bases between them. The germline gives CDR1 SNHLY, CDR2 FYNNEI. This CDR3 spans 15 amino acids. The DNA for the CDR3 is TGTGCCAGCAACATTTTCGGGACACCTTGGGATACGCAGTATTTT. Its translation is CASNIFGTPWDTQYF.

The rearrangement links TRBV7-9 to TRBJ1-4; 8 bases line up with TRBD1. The ends lost 4 bases at V and 0 bases at J; junction bases unmatched: 10. Germline assignment: CDR1 SEHNR and CDR2 FQNEAQ (reference sequence). There are 18 residues in the CDR3. CDR3 sequence: CASSSSSGGYATNEKLFF. CDR3 DNA: TGTGCCAGCAGCTCCTCTTCAGGGGGCTATGCAACTAATGAAAAACTGTTTTTT.

The chain joins TRBV9 to TRBJ2-2; TRBD2 matches 10 bases. Germline V gives CDR1 SGDLS, CDR2 YYNGEE. CDR3 size: 19 residues. V gave up 0 bases and J gave up 4 bases; unmatched junction bases: 12. DNA of the CDR3: TGTGCCAGCAGCGTAGGGCTAGCGGGAGCAAGGTTTGGCACCGGGGAGCTGTTTTTT. This sequence encodes CASSVGLAGARFGTGELFF.

The chain has TRBV2 and TRBJ2-2; 15 bases are a match to TRBD2. With V trimmed by 7 bases and J by 1 base, 7 bases remained unmatched. The CDR3 has 18 residues. Per the germline V gene, CDR1 is SNHLY and CDR2 is FYNNEI. The CDR3: CASIKGLAGGRNTGELFF. CDR3 nucleotides: TGTGCCAGCATAAAGGGACTAGCGGGGGGCCGGAACACCGGGGAGCTGTTTTTT.

The CDR3 DNA reads as TGCGCCAGCAGCCAAGAAAGGTGGCGGGAGGGCCGGTTCAACGAGCAGTACTTC. This sequence encodes CASSQERWREGRFNEQYF. The chain carries TRBV4-1 and TRBJ2-7, with 9 positions matching TRBD2. This CDR3 spans 18 amino acids. Trimming at V came to 0 bases and at J to 5 bases, leaving 14 bases not matched to a gene. Germline V CDR1 and CDR2: MGHRA, YSYEKL.

This clone occurred a few times. This rearrangement joins TRBV28 to TRBJ1-6; D perhaps matches TRBD1 (6 bases). CDR1 is MDHEN and CDR2 is SYDVKM in the germline V gene. The CDR3 is made up of 13 amino acids. V lost 5 bases and J 7 bases, leaving 9 bases between the germline ends. CDR3 sequence reads: CASSGQSNSPLHF. As DNA, the CDR3 is TGTGCCAGCAGTGGACAGTCCAATTCACCCCTCCACTTT.

The V gene is TRBV5-5, the J gene TRBJ2-7; the match to TRBD2 covers 9 bases. The CDR3 loop spans 12 amino acids. The germline V gene has CDR1 SGHKS and CDR2 YYEKEE (reference sequence). This chain's CDR3 is CASSGSLYEQYF. The DNA of the CDR3 is TGTGCGAGTAGCGGGAGCCTCTACGAGCAGTACTTC.